This TCR beta chain was identified in a study of blood T cell repertoires in COVID-19. Study-level information: Acute-phase and convalescent COVID-19 samples originated in the United States, Italy and Spain. T cells, B-cell-depleted T cells, or PBMCs provided the cDNA or gDNA that served as material.

This CDR3 contains 12 residues. Per germline, CDR1 MNHEY and CDR2 SMNVEV (reference sequence). V was trimmed by 6 bases and J by 6 bases, leaving 12 bases between them. This clone was counted between two and nine times. Authors' processing steps: How many nucleated cells were present was estimated from reference gene primer amplification. Some clones are missing from TCRdb's copy, which holds only in-frame ones; the method was immunoSEQ multiplex PCR. That table gives V, J and clone size, and the DNA gave D and trimming. The sample holds 250,000 to 300,000 clones, about nine tenths seen once. This receptor was taken from a woman in her fifties or sixties who had recovered from COVID-19. The chain has TRBV27 and TRBJ2-7; no clear D gene. The sample taken for sequencing was peripheral blood. The CDR3 DNA is TGTGCCAGCAGCTTCACAAGAGGCGAGCAGTACTTC. Amino acid sequence: CASSFTRGEQYF.